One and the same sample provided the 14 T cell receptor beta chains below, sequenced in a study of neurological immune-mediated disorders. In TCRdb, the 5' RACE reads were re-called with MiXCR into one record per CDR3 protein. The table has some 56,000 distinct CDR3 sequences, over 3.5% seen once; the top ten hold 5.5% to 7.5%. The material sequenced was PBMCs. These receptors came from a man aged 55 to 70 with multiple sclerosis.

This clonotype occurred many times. In DNA form, the CDR3 reads TGCAGCGTTGACAGGGGGGGAACAGATACGCAGTATTTT. Amino acids: CSVDRGGTDTQYF. This chain links TRBV29-1 with TRBJ2-3; D may correspond to TRBD1 or TRBD2 (7 bases each). Looked up from germline, CDR1 is SQVTM and CDR2 is ANQGSEA. The V and J ends lost 3 bases and 3 bases respectively, with 10 bases between them. The CDR3 spans 13 residues.

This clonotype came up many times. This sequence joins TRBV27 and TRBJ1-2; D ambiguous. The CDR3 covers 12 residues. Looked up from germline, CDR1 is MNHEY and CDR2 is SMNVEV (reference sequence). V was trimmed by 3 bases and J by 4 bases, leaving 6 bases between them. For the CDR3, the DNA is TGTGCCAGCAGTTTGAAAGGCTATGGCTACACCTTC. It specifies CASSLKGYGYTF.

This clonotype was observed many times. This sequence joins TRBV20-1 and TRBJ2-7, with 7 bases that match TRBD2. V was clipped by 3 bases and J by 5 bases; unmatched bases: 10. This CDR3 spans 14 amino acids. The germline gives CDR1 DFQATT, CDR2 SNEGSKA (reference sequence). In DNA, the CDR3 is TGCAGTGCTAGGGGGGTGGGGAGGGAGAACGAGCAGTACTTC. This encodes CSARGVGRENEQYF.

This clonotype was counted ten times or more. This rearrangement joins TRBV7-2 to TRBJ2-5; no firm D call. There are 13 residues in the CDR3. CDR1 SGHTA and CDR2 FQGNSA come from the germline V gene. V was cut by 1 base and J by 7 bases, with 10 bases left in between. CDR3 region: CASSLVGPGTQYF. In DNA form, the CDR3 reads TGTGCCAGCAGCTTAGTGGGCCCAGGGACCCAGTACTTC.

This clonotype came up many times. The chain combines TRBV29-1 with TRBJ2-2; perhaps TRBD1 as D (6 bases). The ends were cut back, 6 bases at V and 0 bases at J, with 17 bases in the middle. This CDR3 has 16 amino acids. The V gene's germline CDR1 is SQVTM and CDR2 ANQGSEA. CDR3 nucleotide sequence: TGCAGCGTCCAACCCCTCGACAGGCCGAACACCGGGGAGCTGTTTTTT. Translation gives CSVQPLDRPNTGELFF.

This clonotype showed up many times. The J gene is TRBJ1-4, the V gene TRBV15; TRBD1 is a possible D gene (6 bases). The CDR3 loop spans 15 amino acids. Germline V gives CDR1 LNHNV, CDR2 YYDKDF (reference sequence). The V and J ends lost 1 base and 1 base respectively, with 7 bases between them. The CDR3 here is CATSRGGGTNEKLFF. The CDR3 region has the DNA TGTGCCACCAGCAGAGGAGGGGGAACTAATGAAAAACTGTTTTTT.

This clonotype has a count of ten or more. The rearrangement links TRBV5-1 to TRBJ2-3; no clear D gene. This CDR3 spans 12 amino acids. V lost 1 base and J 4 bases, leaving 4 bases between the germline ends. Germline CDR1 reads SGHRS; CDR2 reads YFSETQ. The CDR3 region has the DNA TGCGCCAGCAGCTTGATCCCAGATACGCAGTATTTT. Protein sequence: CASSLIPDTQYF.

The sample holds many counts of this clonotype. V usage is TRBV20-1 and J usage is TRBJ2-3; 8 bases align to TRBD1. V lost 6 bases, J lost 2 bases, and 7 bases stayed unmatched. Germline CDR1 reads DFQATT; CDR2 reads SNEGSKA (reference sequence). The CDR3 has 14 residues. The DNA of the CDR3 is TGCAGTGCCCCTTGGACAGGGATCACAGATACGCAGTATTTT. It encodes CSAPWTGITDTQYF.

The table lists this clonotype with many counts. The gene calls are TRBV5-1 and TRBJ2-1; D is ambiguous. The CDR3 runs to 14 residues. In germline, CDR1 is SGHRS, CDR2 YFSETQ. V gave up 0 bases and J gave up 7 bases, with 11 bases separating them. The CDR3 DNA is TGCGCCAGCAGCTTGGGCCCTAGTCGGAATGAGCAGTTCTTC. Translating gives CASSLGPSRNEQFF.

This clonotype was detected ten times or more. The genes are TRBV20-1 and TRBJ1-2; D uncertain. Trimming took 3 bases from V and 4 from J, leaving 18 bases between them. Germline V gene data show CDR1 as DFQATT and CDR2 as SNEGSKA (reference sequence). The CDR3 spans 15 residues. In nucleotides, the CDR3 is TGCAGTGCTAGCAAGGGTAGGGAGGTTAGCTATGGCTACACCTTC. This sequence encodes CSASKGREVSYGYTF.

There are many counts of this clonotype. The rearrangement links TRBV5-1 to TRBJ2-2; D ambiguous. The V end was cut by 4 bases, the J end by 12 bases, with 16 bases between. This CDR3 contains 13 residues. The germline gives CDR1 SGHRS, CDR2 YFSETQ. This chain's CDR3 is CASSPTAQAKLFF. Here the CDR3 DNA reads TGCGCCAGCAGCCCGACGGCCCAGGCGAAGCTGTTTTTT. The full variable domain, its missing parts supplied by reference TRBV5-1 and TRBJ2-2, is KAGVTQTPRYLIKTRGQQVTLSCSPISGHRSVSWYQQTPGQGLQFLFEYFSETQRNKGNFPGRFSGRQFSNSRSEMNVSTLELGDSALYLCASSPTAQAKLFFGEGSRLTVL.

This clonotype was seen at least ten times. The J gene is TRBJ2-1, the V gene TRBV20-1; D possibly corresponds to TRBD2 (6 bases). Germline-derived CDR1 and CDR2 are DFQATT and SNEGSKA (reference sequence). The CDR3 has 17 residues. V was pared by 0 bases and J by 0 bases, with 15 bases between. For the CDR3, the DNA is TGCAGTGCTAGAGATCGGGAGAGACCCAGCTCCTACAATGAGCAGTTCTTC. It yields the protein CSARDRERPSSYNEQFF.

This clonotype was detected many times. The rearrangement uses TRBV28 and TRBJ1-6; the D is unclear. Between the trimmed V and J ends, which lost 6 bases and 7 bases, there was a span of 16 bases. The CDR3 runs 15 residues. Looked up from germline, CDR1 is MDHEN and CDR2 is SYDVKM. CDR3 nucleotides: TGTGCCAGCAGCCCGAGTAAGGGTAACAATTCACCCCTCCACTTT. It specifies CASSPSKGNNSPLHF. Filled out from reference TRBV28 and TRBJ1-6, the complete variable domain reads DVKVTQSSRYLVKRTGEKVFLECVQDMDHENMFWYRQDPGLGLRLIYFSYDVKMKEKGDIPEGYSVSREKKERFSLILESASTNQTSMYLCASSPSKGNNSPLHFGNGTRLTVT.

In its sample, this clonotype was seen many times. CDR3 amino acids: CASSLDRPGPPAYEQYF. In DNA form, the CDR3 reads TGCGCCAGCAGCCTGGATCGACCGGGACCCCCCGCTTACGAGCAGTACTTC. The chain is built from TRBV5-1 and TRBJ2-7; D tentatively fits TRBD1 or TRBD2 (5 bases each). Germline V gene lookup returns CDR1 SGHRS and CDR2 YFSETQ. V was shortened by 4 bases and J by 4 bases, with 24 bases between the two germline ends. The CDR3 totals 17 residues.